This entry features one T cell receptor (beta chain) sequence. This record belongs to a study of Tregs in tolerant kidney transplant recipients. The repertoire was sequenced with immunoSEQ multiplex PCR; TCRdb's copy has only in-frame clones and lacks some. The sample records about 77,000 clones, 95% to 98% being singletons. This clonotype originated in a human donor who received a combined kidney and bone marrow transplant. Source: CD4+ T cells from blood, taken before the transplant.

The CDR3 is CASSGLAGESEQFF. CDR3 sequence (DNA): TGTGCCAGCAGTGGACTAGCGGGGGAATCTGAGCAGTTCTTC. This chain links TRBV6-1 with TRBJ2-1, with 12 bases identical to TRBD2. CDR1 is MNHNS and CDR2 is SASEGT in the germline V gene. The CDR3 consists of 14 residues. V dropped 4 bases and J dropped 9; count of bases not matched to a gene: 4.